The entry below describes one TCR beta chain. Assay used: immunoSEQ multiplex PCR; TCRdb lists only in-frame clones, some missing. The sample records approximately 320,000 clones, roughly nine tenths being singletons. V shed 4 bases and J shed 2 bases, with 6 bases lying between them. The CDR3 contains 13 residues. Germline V lookup: CDR1 KGHSH, CDR2 LQKENI. This sample stems from a study of blood T cell repertoires in COVID-19. Sequencing was done on a sample of PBMCs or T cells enriched from blood (not recorded which). The TCR sequence derives from a man between 60 and 75 years old who had recovered from COVID-19. J is TRBJ1-3 and V is TRBV18, with D possibly matching TRBD1 (5 bases). The chain's CDR3 is CASSQGAGNTIYF. CDR3 bases: TGTGCCAGCTCACAAGGGGCTGGAAACACCATATATTTT.